Listed here are 30 T cell receptor beta chains from one sample, sequenced in a study of sequential checkpoint blockade in melanoma. Profiling relied on immunoSEQ multiplex PCR, and the TCRdb table lists in-frame clones only, not all of them. The table records some 19,000 clones, about 83% of them present only once. As to treatment: randomized to nivolumab then ipilimumab (arm A) or the reverse (arm B). The source was CD8+ T cells sorted from blood (inferred from file names), collected from a patient given nivolumab and ipilimumab in sequence. Receptors originate from a human donor with melanoma.

V and J are TRBV19 and TRBJ2-3; a weak D match, TRBD1 (6 bases). The V end was cut by 10 bases, the J end by 5 bases, with 22 bases between. This CDR3 is 15 amino acids long. Germline lookup yields CDR1 LNHDA and CDR2 SQIVND (reference sequence). CDR3 in amino acids: CATSGLGAQGDTQYF. The CDR3 DNA reads TGTGCCACCAGCGGACTGGGGGCCCAAGGAGATACGCAGTATTTT.

This chain links TRBV6-1 with TRBJ2-2; possible D gene TRBD1, 6 bases. The germline CDR1 and CDR2 sequences are MNHNS and SASEGT. With 4 bases removed from V and 3 bases from J, the gap between germline ends came to 9 bases. This CDR3 spans 14 amino acids. CDR3 amino acids: CASSVGQDTGELFF. For the CDR3, the DNA is TGTGCCAGCAGTGTGGGACAAGACACCGGGGAGCTGTTTTTT.

The genes are TRBV30 and TRBJ1-1; D is undetermined. The V gene lost 2 bases and the J gene lost 1 base, with 8 bases spanning the gap. The CDR3 runs 13 residues. Germline V gives CDR1 GTSNPN, CDR2 SVGIG (reference sequence). The CDR3 nucleotides read TGTGCCTGGAGTATTTACAAGAACACTGAAGCTTTCTTT. The encoded protein is CAWSIYKNTEAFF. Filled out from reference TRBV30 and TRBJ1-1, the complete variable domain reads SQTIHQWPATLVQPVGSPLSLECTVEGTSNPNLYWYRQAAGRGLQLLFYSVGIGQISSEVPQNLSASRPQDRQFILSSKKLLLSDSGFYLCAWSIYKNTEAFFGQGTRLTVV.

The genes are TRBV2 and TRBJ2-5; 14 nucleotides agree with TRBD2. CDR1 is SNHLY, CDR2 FYNNEI, per germline. The CDR3 has 15 residues. V was clipped by 6 bases and J by 2 bases; unmatched bases: 2. For the CDR3, the DNA is TGTGCCAGCAGACGACTAGCGGGAGGGCAAGAGACCCAGTACTTC. Amino acids: CASRRLAGGQETQYF.

V and J are TRBV5-8 and TRBJ2-5; 8 bases fit TRBD1. The CDR3 has 14 amino acids. CDR1 is SGHTS, CDR2 YDEGEE, per germline. V lost 3 bases to trimming and J lost 11 bases; unmatched junction nucleotides: 12. This CDR3 is CASSSGQGGGEQYF. CDR3 in DNA: TGTGCCAGCAGCTCAGGACAGGGCGGAGGGGAGCAGTACTTC.

The J gene is TRBJ1-1, the V gene TRBV5-1, with 7 positions matching TRBD1. The V gene's germline CDR1 is SGHRS and CDR2 YFSETQ. The CDR3 is 14 residues long. The V and J ends lost 1 base and 5 bases, in that order; junction bases with no gene match: 5. This CDR3 reads CASSLRGPSTEAFF. CDR3 coding DNA: TGCGCCAGCAGCTTGAGGGGGCCGAGTACTGAAGCTTTCTTT.

This clone was found a few times. The chain's CDR3 is CASSLGDSGRGRDTQYF. The DNA for the CDR3 is TGTGCCAGCAGCTTAGGAGATAGCGGGAGGGGACGCGATACGCAGTATTTT. The chain recombines TRBV7-9 with TRBJ2-3, with TRBD2 matching over 11 bases. CDR3 length: 17 residues. V shed 1 base and J 6 bases; nucleotides not matched to a gene: 9. Germline CDR1 is SEHNR and CDR2 is FQNEAQ (reference sequence).

The chain links TRBV7-8 to TRBJ2-7; 10 bases are a match to TRBD2. The CDR3 spans 17 residues. Germline V gene data show CDR1 as SGHVS and CDR2 as FQNEAQ. Trimming cost V 1 base and J 0 bases; bases outside gene matches: 6. The DNA of the CDR3 is TGTGCCAGCAGCTTAGACCTAGCGGGAGTGGGCTCCTACGAGCAGTACTTC. Its protein is CASSLDLAGVGSYEQYF. Filled out from reference TRBV7-8 and TRBJ2-7, the complete variable domain reads GAGVSQSPRYKVAKRGQDVALRCDPISGHVSLFWYQQALGQGPEFLTYFQNEAQLDKSGLPSDRFFAERPEGSVSTLKIQRTQQEDSAVYLCASSLDLAGVGSYEQYFGPGTRLTVT.

The chain has TRBV4-2 and TRBJ2-2; weak D call: TRBD2 (6 bases). From germline, CDR1 is LGHNA and CDR2 YNFKEQ. The CDR3 runs to 15 residues. Trimming pared 4 bases from V and 0 bases from J, leaving 9 bases between. This chain's CDR3 is CASSPGLTNTGELFF. Written as DNA, the CDR3 is TGTGCCAGCAGCCCGGGACTGACGAACACCGGGGAGCTGTTTTTT.

The gene calls are TRBV19 and TRBJ1-5; no clear D gene. The V end lost 5 bases, the J end lost 4 bases, and 12 bases lay between the germline ends. The CDR3 length is 14 residues. CDR1 and CDR2 from the germline V gene are LNHDA and SQIVND (reference sequence). The CDR3 bases are TGTGCCAGTAGTTCGGGTCCGGAAAATCAGCCCCAGCATTTT. This encodes CASSSGPENQPQHF.

This sequence joins TRBV13 and TRBJ2-7; a weak D match, TRBD1 (6 bases). The CDR3 has 15 residues. V was clipped by 0 bases and J by 6 bases, with 15 bases between them. Germline loops: CDR1 PRHDT, CDR2 FYEKMQ (reference sequence). DNA of the CDR3: TGTGCCAGCAGCTTAGGTGGAACAGGGATACGCGAGCAGTACTTC. It is translated as CASSLGGTGIREQYF.

The genes are TRBV6-5 and TRBJ2-1; 8 nucleotides line up with TRBD2. The germline V gene encodes CDR1 MNHEY and CDR2 SVGAGI. The CDR3 has 14 residues. V gave up 4 bases and J gave up 6 bases; unmatched junction bases: 5. DNA of the CDR3: TGTGCCAGCAGTTCCGGGACTAGAGTCAATGAGCAGTTCTTC. Protein sequence: CASSSGTRVNEQFF.

Turning to this clone: The sample contains more than one DNA sequence encoding this CDR3. The V and J genes are TRBV19 and TRBJ2-2; the match to TRBD2 covers 7 bases. Germline lookup yields CDR1 LNHDA and CDR2 SQIVND (reference sequence). The ends lost 1 base at V and 2 bases at J; junction bases unmatched: 4. The CDR3 contains 16 residues. CDR3 nucleotides: TGTGCCAGTAGTATAGGCGGGAGCGACAACACCGGGGAGCTGTTTTTT. The encoded protein is CASSIGGSDNTGELFF.

The chain is built from TRBV7-8 and TRBJ2-7, with 10 bases identical to TRBD1. From germline, CDR1 is SGHVS and CDR2 FQNEAQ. The CDR3 extends over 15 amino acids. The V segment lost 5 bases and the J segment 3 bases; nucleotides outside the gene matches: 7. CDR3 sequence: CASSPGTGEHYEQYF. The CDR3 DNA sequence: TGTGCCAGCAGCCCCGGGACAGGGGAGCACTACGAGCAGTACTTC.

V is TRBV27 and J is TRBJ2-5, with D hard to call. Trimming took 5 bases from V and 1 from J, leaving 11 bases between them. The CDR3 has 14 residues. CDR1 and CDR2 (germline): MNHEY, SMNVEV (reference sequence). The CDR3 nucleotides are TGTGCCAGCAGTCCCCAGGAATTCCAAGAGACCCAGTACTTC. Translated, it gives CASSPQEFQETQYF.

Details on this clone: A read error is likely, as this CDR3 ends without the conserved phenylalanine or tryptophan. This chain's CDR3 is CASSQDSLTEAFS. The CDR3, as DNA: TGCGCCAGCAGCCAAGACTCGCTGACTGAAGCTTTCTCT. The chain links TRBV4-1 to TRBJ1-1; the D is unclear. CDR1 MGHRA and CDR2 YSYEKL come from the germline V gene. V gave up 0 bases and J gave up 5 bases, with 7 bases separating them. There are 13 residues in the CDR3.

The chain is built from TRBV7-8 and TRBJ1-2, with 9 bases that match TRBD1. CDR1 SGHVS and CDR2 FQNEAQ come from the germline V gene. The CDR3 has 15 amino acids. Trimming removed 5 bases from V and 3 bases from J; junction bases left unmatched: 7. The CDR3 region is CASSAGQGIDYGYTF. CDR3 DNA sequence: TGTGCCAGCAGCGCCGGACAGGGGATCGACTATGGCTACACCTTC.

This chain joins TRBV7-8 and TRBJ2-1; TRBD1 might be the D (6 bases). The V gene's germline CDR1 is SGHVS and CDR2 FQNEAQ. The CDR3 has 15 amino acids. Trimming pared 3 bases from V and 4 bases from J, leaving 13 bases between. The CDR3 region is CASSFVAGEYNEQFF. Here the CDR3 DNA reads TGTGCCAGCAGCTTTGTCGCAGGGGAGTACAATGAGCAGTTCTTC.

The genes are TRBV19 and TRBJ2-4, with 12 positions matching TRBD2. Germline CDR1 reads LNHDA; CDR2 reads SQIVND (reference sequence). Trimming at V came to 3 bases and at J to 9 bases, leaving 9 bases not matched to a gene. There are 16 residues in the CDR3. The CDR3: CASSMVLAGGGGIQYF. The DNA of the CDR3 is TGTGCCAGTAGTATGGTCCTAGCGGGGGGGGGCGGCATTCAGTACTTC.

The chain joins TRBV7-9 to TRBJ2-5, with 7 bases fitting TRBD1. There are 15 residues in the CDR3. V was pared by 5 bases and J by 2 bases, with 8 bases of the junction left unmatched. CDR1 and CDR2 from the germline V gene are SEHNR and FQNEAQ (reference sequence). The CDR3 DNA sequence: TGTGCCAGCAGCAACGACCCGGGACAGCAAGAGACCCAGTACTTC. It encodes CASSNDPGQQETQYF.

V usage is TRBV28 and J usage is TRBJ1-2; TRBD1 matches 10 bases. V lost 3 bases and J lost 4; bases outside the gene matches: 5. The CDR3 is 15 amino acids. Germline CDR1 reads MDHEN; CDR2 reads SYDVKM. CDR3 amino acids: CASSFRDRGTYGYTF. CDR3 sequence (DNA): TGTGCCAGCAGTTTCCGGGACAGGGGCACCTATGGCTACACCTTC.

This clone counts as large. The chain combines TRBV19 with TRBJ2-1; D is uncertain. CDR1 and CDR2 from the germline V gene are LNHDA and SQIVND (reference sequence). Trimming removed 1 base from V and 7 bases from J, with 14 bases in between. The CDR3 is 15 residues long. The CDR3 protein is CASSIGPLEANEQFF. CDR3 nucleotide sequence: TGTGCCAGTAGTATAGGCCCCCTCGAAGCAAATGAGCAGTTCTTC.

The rearrangement uses TRBV7-8 and TRBJ2-5; 7 nucleotides match TRBD2. Germline CDR1 and CDR2: SGHVS and FQNEAQ. Trimming took 3 bases from V and 2 from J; bases not matched to a gene: 6. CDR3 length: 15 residues. CDR3 protein: CASSFRGLEQETQYF. The CDR3 DNA follows: TGTGCCAGCAGCTTTAGAGGACTAGAGCAAGAGACCCAGTACTTC.

Only one count was recorded for this clone. The gene calls are TRBV19 and TRBJ2-2; 11 bases are a match to TRBD1. The CDR3 length is 15 residues. Germline assignment: CDR1 LNHDA and CDR2 SQIVND (reference sequence). Germline trimming cut 3 bases from V and 5 bases from J; bases unmatched to any gene: 2. CDR3 in amino acids: CASSIGTGGTGELFF. In DNA form, the CDR3 reads TGTGCCAGTAGTATCGGGACAGGGGGAACCGGGGAGCTGTTTTTT.

The table lists this clone with a few counts. This chain joins TRBV7-9 and TRBJ1-2, with no clear D. Germline V lookup: CDR1 SEHNR, CDR2 FQNEAQ (reference sequence). CDR3 length: 13 residues. V was clipped by 0 bases and J by 10 bases, with 12 bases between them. The CDR3 DNA follows: TGTGCCAGCAGCTTAGCGGTAGCCTCGGACTACACCTTC. Amino acid sequence: CASSLAVASDYTF.

The gene calls are TRBV5-1 and TRBJ1-2, with D maybe TRBD1 (5 bases). The germline CDR1 and CDR2 sequences are SGHRS and YFSETQ. The V end lost 4 bases, the J end lost 6 bases, and 16 bases lay between the germline ends. CDR3 size: 14 residues. This chain's CDR3 is CASSLTQGWDGYTF. The DNA of the CDR3 is TGCGCCAGCAGCCTTACTCAGGGTTGGGATGGCTACACCTTC. Full variable domain (rest looked up from reference TRBV5-1 and TRBJ1-2): KAGVTQTPRYLIKTRGQQVTLSCSPISGHRSVSWYQQTPGQGLQFLFEYFSETQRNKGNFPGRFSGRQFSNSRSEMNVSTLELGDSALYLCASSLTQGWDGYTFGSGTRLTVV.

The V and J genes are TRBV19 and TRBJ2-3; TRBD2 agrees at 16 bases. The CDR3 is 21 residues long. Trimming cost V 3 bases and J 0 bases; bases outside gene matches: 12. Germline V CDR1 and CDR2: LNHDA, SQIVND (reference sequence). CDR3 amino acids: CASSIQIHRGLAGGSTDTQYF. In DNA form, the CDR3 reads TGTGCCAGTAGTATTCAAATTCATCGGGGACTAGCGGGGGGGAGCACAGATACGCAGTATTTT.

The chain joins TRBV2 to TRBJ2-7, with TRBD1 identical over 11 bases. V shed 5 bases and J 4 bases; nucleotides not matched to a gene: 7. The CDR3 contains 15 residues. Germline V gene lookup returns CDR1 SNHLY and CDR2 FYNNEI. CDR3 nucleotide sequence: TGTGCCAGCAGTTATCCCGGGACAGGGGGTTACGAGCAGTACTTC. As protein: CASSYPGTGGYEQYF.

This clone appeared a few times. The V and J genes are TRBV6-5 and TRBJ2-3, with TRBD1 identical over 8 bases. Germline V gene sequence: CDR1 MNHEY, CDR2 SVGAGI. Trimming removed 6 bases from V and 6 bases from J; junction bases left unmatched: 11. CDR3 length: 15 residues. In nucleotides, the CDR3 is TGTGCCAGCAGCCCCCACAGGGGGGCTAAGGATACGCAGTATTTT. Translating it yields CASSPHRGAKDTQYF.

CDR3 nucleotide sequence: TGTGCCAGCAGTCCTTGGACTAGCGGGGGGATCTACAATGAGCAGTTCTTC. Its protein product is CASSPWTSGGIYNEQFF. The rearrangement uses TRBV27 and TRBJ2-1, with 14 bases that match TRBD2. This CDR3 is built from 17 residues. The V gene end was trimmed by 5 bases and the J gene end by 3 bases; junction bases not matched to a gene: 6. Looked up from germline, CDR1 is MNHEY and CDR2 is SMNVEV (reference sequence).